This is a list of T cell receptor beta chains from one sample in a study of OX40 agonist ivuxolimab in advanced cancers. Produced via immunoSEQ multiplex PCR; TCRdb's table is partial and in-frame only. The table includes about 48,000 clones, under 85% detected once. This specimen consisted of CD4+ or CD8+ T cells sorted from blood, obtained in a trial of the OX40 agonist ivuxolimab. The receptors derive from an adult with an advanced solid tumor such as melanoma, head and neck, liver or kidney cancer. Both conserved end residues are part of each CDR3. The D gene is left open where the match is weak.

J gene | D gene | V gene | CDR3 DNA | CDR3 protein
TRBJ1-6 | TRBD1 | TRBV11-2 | TGTGCCAGCAGAGCCCCGGGACAGGGTACTTCACCCCTCCACTTT | CASRAPGQGTSPLHF
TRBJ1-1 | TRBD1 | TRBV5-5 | TGTGCCAGCAGACCGACAGGGGCCGAGAAAGCTTTCTTT | CASRPTGAEKAFF
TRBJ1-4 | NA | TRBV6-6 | TGTGCCAGCAGATCGGGCTTCGGAGGTGAAAAACTGTTTTTT | CASRSGFGGEKLFF
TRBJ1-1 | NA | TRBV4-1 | TGCGCCAGCAGCCAGATTTCGCTCACTGAAGCTTTCTTT | CASSQISLTEAFF
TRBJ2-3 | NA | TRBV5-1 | TGCGCCAGCAGCTTGGGACGGGTATTCACAGATACGCAGTATTTT | CASSLGRVFTDTQYF
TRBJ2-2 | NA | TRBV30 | TGTGCCTGGAGTGTACGGGGCGCGAACACCGGGGAGCTGTTTTTT | CAWSVRGANTGELFF
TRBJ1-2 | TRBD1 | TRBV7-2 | TGTGCCAGCAGCTTATCAGGGACAGGGGGCAGTTATGGCTACACCTTC | CASSLSGTGGSYGYTF
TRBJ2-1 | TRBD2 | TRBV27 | TGTGCCAGCAGGAGACTAGCGGGGACCTATTACTACAATGAGCAGTTCTTC | CASRRLAGTYYYNEQFF
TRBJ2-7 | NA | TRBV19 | TGTGCCAGTAGTATTCAGTATTGGGGAGGCGAGCAGTACTTC | CASSIQYWGGEQYF
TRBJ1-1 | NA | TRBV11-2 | TGTGCCAGCAGCTTTTCAGGTGGCGCTGAAGCTTTCTTT | CASSFSGGAEAFF